This TCR beta chain was recovered during a study of shared clonotypes between healthy human individuals. Findings and limits, study-wide: For naive CD4 cells, roughly 5.5% of clonotypes were shared across a handful of donors. Compared with memory subsets, naive subsets generally had larger estimated richness. Despite large depth, rarefaction showed incomplete sorted-subset sequencing.

V was pared by 5 bases and J by 6 bases, with 12 bases between. Per the germline V gene, CDR1 is SGHTA and CDR2 is FQGTGA. CDR3 length equals 13 residues. To note about this clone: Its specificity is not known.

Using 200 ng DNA, 25,000 to 35,000 T cell genomes, the sorted-subset replicate PCRs were run. Produced via immunoSEQ multiplex PCR; TCRdb's table is partial and in-frame only. The profile shows some 2,000,000 clones, roughly 95% of them singletons. Sequenced sample: naive CD4+ T cells sorted from blood. The subset was: CD45RA+ positively selected. The receptor's source is a man aged 18 to 29 in good health. V gene TRBV7-3 combines with J gene TRBJ2-3; D not resolved. CDR3 loop: CASSLSSKDTQYF. The CDR3 coding sequence is TGTGCCAGCAGCCTCAGTAGCAAGGATACGCAGTATTTT.